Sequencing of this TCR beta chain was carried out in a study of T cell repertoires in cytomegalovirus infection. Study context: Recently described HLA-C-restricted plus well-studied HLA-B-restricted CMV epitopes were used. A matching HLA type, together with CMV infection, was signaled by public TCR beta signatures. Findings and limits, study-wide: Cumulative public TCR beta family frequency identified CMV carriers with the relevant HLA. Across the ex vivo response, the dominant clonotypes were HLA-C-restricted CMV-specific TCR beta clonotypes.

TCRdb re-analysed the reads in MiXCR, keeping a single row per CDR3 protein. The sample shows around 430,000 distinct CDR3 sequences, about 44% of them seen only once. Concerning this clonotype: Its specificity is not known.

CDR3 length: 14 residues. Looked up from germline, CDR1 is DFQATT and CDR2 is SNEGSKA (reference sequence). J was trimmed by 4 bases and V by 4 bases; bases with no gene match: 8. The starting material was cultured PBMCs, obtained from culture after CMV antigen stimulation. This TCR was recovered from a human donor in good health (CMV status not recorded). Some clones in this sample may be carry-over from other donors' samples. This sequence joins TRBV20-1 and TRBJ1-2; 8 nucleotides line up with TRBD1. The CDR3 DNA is TGCAGTGCTAATCAGGGGGCTTCTGTCTATGGCTACACCTTC. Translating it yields CSANQGASVYGYTF.